These 23 T cell receptor beta chains were all obtained from the same sample, sequenced in a study of blood T cell repertoires in COVID-19. Measured with immunoSEQ multiplex PCR; TCRdb has only the in-frame clones, and not every one. The top ten hold about 2.7% of the sample, which has roughly 150,000 clones, approximately 84% seen once. The specimen sequenced was peripheral blood. The origin of the receptors is an elderly woman with COVID-19, enrolled during active disease.

CDR3 region: CASSSQGARNTEAFF. In DNA form, the CDR3 reads TGTGCCAGCAGCTCTCAGGGGGCGCGGAACACTGAAGCTTTCTTT. This chain links TRBV11-2 with TRBJ1-1; TRBD1 agrees at 8 bases. Germline values: CDR1 SGHAT, CDR2 FQNNGV. J lost 1 base, V lost 4 bases, and 5 bases had no gene match. The CDR3 spans 15 residues. Based on the CDR3 plus reference TRBV11-2 and TRBJ1-1, the full variable domain is EAGVAQSPRYKIIEKRQSVAFWCNPISGHATLYWYQQILGQGPKLLIQFQNNGVVDDSQLPKDRFSAERLKGVDSTLKIQPAKLEDSAVYLCASSSQGARNTEAFFGQGTRLTVV.

The chain has TRBV2 and TRBJ2-5; 13 nucleotides line up with TRBD2. The CDR3 totals 17 residues. The junction had 7 bases not matched to a gene; V was cut back by 4 bases and J by 2 bases. Germline assignment: CDR1 SNHLY and CDR2 FYNNEI. The CDR3, as DNA: TGTGCCAGCAGTGCCCTCCCGGGACTAGCGGGACAAGAGACCCAGTACTTC. It is translated as CASSALPGLAGQETQYF.

This clone was seen once. The same CDR3 can be traced to other DNA sequences in this sample. J is TRBJ2-3 and V is TRBV29-1; 10 bases are shared with TRBD2. The CDR3 runs 14 residues. CDR1 is SQVTM and CDR2 is ANQGSEA in the germline V gene. V gave up 6 bases and J gave up 3 bases; unmatched junction bases: 6. The CDR3 coding sequence is TGCAGCGTGGTACTAGCGGGGACAACAGATACGCAGTATTTT. Its protein product is CSVVLAGTTDTQYF.

This chain joins TRBV5-5 and TRBJ2-7, with D possibly being TRBD2 (6 bases). The CDR3 totals 16 residues. V was pared by 6 bases and J by 4 bases, with 23 bases between. Germline V gene data show CDR1 as SGHKS and CDR2 as YYEKEE (reference sequence). CDR3 sequence: CASTPMGGSRGYEQYF. The CDR3 coding sequence is TGTGCCAGCACCCCTATGGGGGGTAGTAGGGGATACGAGCAGTACTTC.

This chain connects TRBV28 to TRBJ2-7; TRBD2 matches at 8 bases. This CDR3 has 17 amino acids. In germline, CDR1 is MDHEN, CDR2 SYDVKM. V lost 6 bases and J lost 1; bases outside the gene matches: 14. CDR3 sequence: CASSFPAGGALSYEQYF. CDR3 nucleotides: TGTGCCAGCAGCTTCCCGGCCGGGGGGGCCTTGTCCTACGAGCAGTACTTC. Using reference TRBV28 and TRBJ2-7 for the parts outside the CDR3, the full variable domain is DVKVTQSSRYLVKRTGEKVFLECVQDMDHENMFWYRQDPGLGLRLIYFSYDVKMKEKGDIPEGYSVSREKKERFSLILESASTNQTSMYLCASSFPAGGALSYEQYFGPGTRLTVT.

The chain joins TRBV14 to TRBJ2-7; D is ambiguous. The CDR3 is made up of 13 amino acids. CDR1 is SGHDN, CDR2 FVKESK, per germline. Trimming took 4 bases from V and 0 from J, leaving 7 bases between them. The DNA of the CDR3 is TGTGCCAGCAGCCTTTTTAGCTCCTACGAGCAGTACTTC. It translates to CASSLFSSYEQYF.

J is TRBJ2-3 and V is TRBV27; TRBD2 is a possible D gene (5 bases). In germline, CDR1 is MNHEY, CDR2 SMNVEV (reference sequence). Deletions cut 7 bases from V and 2 bases from J, with 10 bases between. The CDR3 is 13 residues long. CDR3 residues: CASNRGITDTQYF. The CDR3 DNA reads as TGTGCCAGCAATAGAGGGATCACAGATACGCAGTATTTT.

This clone was counted only a few times. The chain has TRBV5-6 and TRBJ2-7, with 8 bases that match TRBD2. The V segment lost 5 bases and the J segment 1 base; nucleotides outside the gene matches: 8. The CDR3 contains 15 residues. Germline V CDR1 and CDR2: SGHDT, YYEEEE. The CDR3 spells CASRNTGGKSYEQYF. CDR3 sequence (DNA): TGTGCCAGCAGAAATACGGGGGGGAAATCCTACGAGCAGTACTTC.

This rearrangement joins TRBV28 to TRBJ1-1; 7 nucleotides match TRBD1. The CDR3 contains 15 residues. V dropped 3 bases and J dropped 2; count of bases not matched to a gene: 6. Germline assignment: CDR1 MDHEN and CDR2 SYDVKM. The CDR3 reads CASSLVKGANTEAFF. In nucleotides, the CDR3 is TGTGCCAGCAGTTTGGTGAAGGGGGCAAACACTGAAGCTTTCTTT.

The chain carries TRBV5-5 and TRBJ2-7, with 8 bases that match TRBD1. V gave up 4 bases and J gave up 3 bases; unmatched junction bases: 12. The CDR3 has 16 amino acids. CDR1 is SGHKS and CDR2 is YYEKEE in the germline V gene (reference sequence). The DNA of the CDR3 is TGTGCCAGCAGCGCGGGCCTTGACAGGGGTCTCTACGAGCAGTACTTC. Translation gives CASSAGLDRGLYEQYF. Using reference TRBV5-5 and TRBJ2-7 for the parts outside the CDR3, the full variable domain is DAGVTQSPTHLIKTRGQQVTLRCSPISGHKSVSWYQQVLGQGPQFIFQYYEKEERGRGNFPDRFSARQFPNYSSELNVNALLLGDSALYLCASSAGLDRGLYEQYFGPGTRLTVT.

The chain combines TRBV20-1 with TRBJ2-7; D is unclear. The CDR3 covers 11 residues. Trimming removed 3 bases at V and 6 bases at J, with 9 bases between. Germline V gene sequence: CDR1 DFQATT, CDR2 SNEGSKA (reference sequence). This CDR3 is CSARSVLEQYF. The CDR3 region has the DNA TGCAGTGCTAGGTCAGTCCTCGAGCAGTACTTC.

The rearrangement joins TRBV4-2 to TRBJ2-4; TRBD2 might be the D (7 bases). CDR1 and CDR2 (germline): LGHNA, YNFKEQ. This CDR3 region has 14 residues. The V end was cut by 0 bases, the J end by 8 bases, with 11 bases between. The CDR3 region has the DNA TGTGCCAGCAGCCAAGACCAGGGGAGGGACATTCAGTACTTC. Protein product: CASSQDQGRDIQYF.

The chain employs TRBV11-1 and TRBJ1-2; D uncertain. This CDR3 region has 13 residues. CDR1 and CDR2 from the germline V gene are SGHAT and FQDESV (reference sequence). V was shortened by 5 bases and J by 4 bases, with 11 bases between the two germline ends. The CDR3 DNA follows: TGTGCCAGCAGCCCACGCGCAGGCTATGGCTACACCTTC. This sequence encodes CASSPRAGYGYTF.

This clone is a singleton in its sample. The chain carries TRBV28 and TRBJ1-5; possible D gene TRBD1, 6 bases. The CDR3 sequence is 13 residues long. V lost 4 bases and J 4 bases, leaving 8 bases between the germline ends. CDR1 MDHEN and CDR2 SYDVKM come from the germline V gene. DNA of the CDR3: TGTGCCAGCAGTTGGGACATAAATCAGCCCCAGCATTTT. This translates into CASSWDINQPQHF.

The rearrangement links TRBV9 to TRBJ2-5; D might be TRBD2 (6 bases). V lost 4 bases to trimming and J lost 5 bases, with 12 bases between them. Germline loops: CDR1 SGDLS, CDR2 YYNGEE. The CDR3 runs to 13 residues. Here the CDR3 DNA reads TGTGCCAGCAGCCCGTCGGAGGGGGAGACCCAGTACTTC. This translates into CASSPSEGETQYF.

This clone was observed a single time. The rearrangement links TRBV5-4 to TRBJ1-2; 10 nucleotides match TRBD1. CDR3 length: 15 amino acids. The junction had 6 bases not matched to a gene; V was cut back by 4 bases and J by 3 bases. Germline V gives CDR1 SGHNT, CDR2 YYREEE (reference sequence). CDR3 DNA: TGTGCCAGCAGCCTCGGGACAGGGGTTTACTATGGCTACACCTTC. Translated: CASSLGTGVYYGYTF.

The CDR3 bases are TGTGCCAGCAGCTTAAGGCTAGACAATGAGCAGTTCTTC. It is translated as CASSLRLDNEQFF. The gene calls are TRBV7-2 and TRBJ2-1; D remains unclear. The CDR3 contains 13 residues. CDR1 and CDR2 from the germline V gene are SGHTA and FQGNSA. V lost 2 bases and J lost 5, with 7 bases in between. Using reference TRBV7-2 and TRBJ2-1 for the parts outside the CDR3, the full variable domain is GAGVSQSPSNKVTEKGKDVELRCDPISGHTALYWYRQSLGQGLEFLIYFQGNSAPDKSGLPSDRFSAERTGGSVSTLTIQRTQQEDSAVYLCASSLRLDNEQFFGPGTRLTVL.

The V and J genes are TRBV19 and TRBJ2-6; TRBD1 matches 9 bases. Germline-derived CDR1 and CDR2 are LNHDA and SQIVND (reference sequence). V trimming: 5 bases; J trimming: 2 bases; junction bases outside the gene matches: 13. CDR3 size: 19 residues. The CDR3 DNA follows: TGTGCCAGTAGTCCCGGGACAGGGAAAAAGGGAGCTGGGGCCAACGTCCTGACTTTC. It codes for CASSPGTGKKGAGANVLTF.

The chain has TRBV7-2 and TRBJ2-7; 9 nucleotides agree with TRBD2. Germline CDR1 reads SGHTA; CDR2 reads FQGNSA. The CDR3 covers 15 residues. The ends lost 8 bases at V and 4 bases at J; junction bases unmatched: 12. The CDR3 nucleotides read TGTGCCAGCTCTACCGGGACTAGCAGCCCATACGAGCAGTACTTC. Residues: CASSTGTSSPYEQYF.

The V gene is TRBV2, the J gene TRBJ1-3; D unresolved. Trimming removed 8 bases at V and 0 bases at J, with 8 bases between. Germline lookup yields CDR1 SNHLY and CDR2 FYNNEI. This CDR3 is built from 13 residues. The CDR3 loop reads CASLGISGNTIYF. In DNA form, the CDR3 reads TGTGCCAGCCTCGGGATCTCTGGAAACACCATATATTTT.

The chain links TRBV5-4 to TRBJ2-6, with TRBD1 as a possible D gene (6 bases). The CDR3 is 15 amino acids. Trimming took 1 base from V and 1 from J, leaving 6 bases between them. Germline CDR1 reads SGHNT; CDR2 reads YYREEE (reference sequence). Here the CDR3 reads CASSLTGSGANVLTF. The CDR3 DNA sequence: TGTGCCAGCAGCTTGACAGGGTCTGGGGCCAACGTCCTGACTTTC.

The chain combines TRBV5-1 with TRBJ2-6; possibly TRBD2 for D (6 bases). V lost 2 bases to trimming and J lost 1 base, with 10 bases between them. The CDR3 sequence is 16 residues long. Germline V gene sequence: CDR1 SGHRS, CDR2 YFSETQ. The CDR3 protein is CASSFLAGSGANVLTF. The CDR3 bases are TGCGCCAGCAGCTTTTTGGCGGGGTCTGGGGCCAACGTCCTGACTTTC. The full variable domain, rest sourced from reference TRBV5-1 and TRBJ2-6, is KAGVTQTPRYLIKTRGQQVTLSCSPISGHRSVSWYQQTPGQGLQFLFEYFSETQRNKGNFPGRFSGRQFSNSRSEMNVSTLELGDSALYLCASSFLAGSGANVLTFGAGSRLTVL.

The V gene is TRBV3-1 (or the pseudogene TRBV3-2), the J gene TRBJ2-5; 13 positions agree with TRBD2. The CDR3 runs to 20 residues. V dropped 2 bases and J dropped 1; count of bases not matched to a gene: 13. The germline CDR1 and CDR2 sequences are LGHDT and YNNKEL (reference sequence). The CDR3 region is CASSQIAETTSGGLQETQYF. CDR3 bases: TGTGCCAGCAGCCAAATCGCCGAAACGACTAGCGGGGGGCTCCAAGAGACCCAGTACTTC.